The rows below give T cell receptor beta chains drawn from one sample of a study of T cells expressing NK-cell markers. TCRdb re-called the 5' RACE reads; every CDR3 protein appears as one record, without DNA. This sample's table reports 150,000 or so distinct CDR3 sequences. The sample comprised blood T cells: a sorted CD56 or NKG2C T cell subset, CD4+ or CD8+ T cells, or bulk PBMC T cells (not recorded which). The receptors derive from a woman in her forties or fifties in good health. The CDR3 runs from the conserved cysteine through the conserved F or W.

>16|TRBV5-1|TRBJ2-3
CASGGSDRGITDTQYF
>12|TRBV18|TRBJ1-1
CASSPPTTEAFF
>16|TRBV7-9|TRBJ2-7
CASSPRAGTEAYEQYF
>16|TRBV7-8|TRBJ2-1
CASSLIGTSSIFEQFF
>11|TRBV5-1|TRBJ1-2
CASGQGNGYTF
>16|TRBV19|TRBJ1-1
CASSMASRSFNTEAFF
>17|TRBV2|TRBJ2-7
CASSSGLAGADTYEQYF
>15|TRBV4-1|TRBJ1-1
CASSQGITGNTEAFF
>14|TRBV27|TRBJ2-3
CASSFLGPADTQYF
>17|TRBV4-1|TRBJ2-3
CASSHLGGRQDTDTQYF
>15|TRBV4-1|TRBJ1-2
CASSPFGQGADGYTF
>12|TRBV16|TRBJ1-1
CASSHGGTEAFF
>15|TRBV7-6|TRBJ2-7
CASSSGLMSSYEQYF
>15|TRBV11-3|TRBJ2-1
CASSPRLAISNEQFF
>14|TRBV27|TRBJ1-5
CASSSGLGNQPQHF
>20|TRBV6-5|TRBJ2-1
CASSYGGGLAGVFSYNEQFF
>12|TRBV12-3/TRBV12-4|TRBJ2-2
CASTPSPGELFF
>13|TRBV9|TRBJ1-1
CASRGESDTEAFF
>14|TRBV27|TRBJ2-1
CASKETGYYNEQFF
>14|TRBV6-1|TRBJ2-1
CASMRLAGEYEQFF
>15|TRBV4-1|TRBJ2-7
CASSQEPAGLREQYF
>16|TRBV12-5|TRBJ2-3
CASGLVRDQSTDTQYF
>16|TRBV7-6|TRBJ1-4
CASSVGGRATNEKLFF
>15|TRBV12-5|TRBJ2-4
CASGGSGLAKNIQYF
>16|TRBV5-1|TRBJ1-5
CASSLAQGARNQPQHF
>15|TRBV6-5|TRBJ1-3
CASRNSVGSGNTIYF
>14|TRBV7-6|TRBJ2-2
CASSTGLGTGELFF
>13|TRBV5-1|TRBJ2-1
CASSSGSYNEQFF
>17|TRBV2|TRBJ2-1
CASSDQRYGAEDNEQFF
>12|TRBV20-1|TRBJ2-1
CSAERSVGEQFF
>14|TRBV24-1|TRBJ2-7
CATSDTGTAYEQYF
>16|TRBV4-1|TRBJ2-3
CASSQGWGTEGDTQYF
>16|TRBV7-2|TRBJ2-7
CASSYGARTSGYEQYF
>14|TRBV27|TRBJ2-7
CASSADRGEYEQYF
>16|TRBV2|TRBJ2-7
CASRKHRDNAFYEQYF
>17|TRBV7-6|TRBJ2-5
CASSPGLAGLGGETQYF
>14|TRBV3-1|TRBJ2-1
CASSSLAGLDEQFF
>15|TRBV7-9|TRBJ1-1
CASSRDRGETTEAFF
>12|TRBV3-1|TRBJ2-7
CASSLQDYEQYF
>15|TRBV11-3|TRBJ2-2
CASSFSEKVTGELFF